Presented here are 8 T cell receptor beta chains from one specimen sequenced in a study of OX40 agonist ivuxolimab in advanced cancers. Measured with immunoSEQ multiplex PCR; TCRdb has only the in-frame clones, and not every one. The table lists 65,000 to 80,000 clones, 92% of them singletons, with around 10% in the top ten. Specimen: CD4+ or CD8+ T cells sorted from blood, collected in a trial of the OX40 agonist ivuxolimab. The receptor source for this set is an adult with an advanced solid tumor such as melanoma, head and neck, liver or kidney cancer.

The V gene is TRBV10-3, the J gene TRBJ2-3; the D call may be TRBD1 or TRBD2 (6 bases each). Germline V gene lookup returns CDR1 ENHRY and CDR2 SYGVKD. The V end was cut by 6 bases, the J end by 1 base, with 14 bases between. The CDR3 has 15 amino acids. In DNA form, the CDR3 reads TGTGCCATCAGCCCGGGGGCTTTGCGCACAGATACGCAGTATTTT. This translates into CAISPGALRTDTQYF.

This rearrangement joins TRBV19 to TRBJ1-4, with 10 bases aligning to TRBD1. The germline CDR1 and CDR2 sequences are LNHDA and SQIVND (reference sequence). This CDR3 is built from 13 residues. Losses at the gene ends were 9 bases for V and 6 bases for J; bases not matched to a gene: 4. DNA of the CDR3: TGTGCCAGGCGGGGGACAGGGGATGAAAAACTGTTTTTT. Protein product: CARRGTGDEKLFF.

CDR3 sequence: CSVTTGSSGNTIYF. The CDR3 nucleotides read TGCAGCGTCACGACCGGGTCCTCTGGAAACACCATATATTTT. V gene TRBV29-1 combines with J gene TRBJ1-3; D uncertain. Germline V gene lookup returns CDR1 SQVTM and CDR2 ANQGSEA. This CDR3 contains 14 residues. V gave up 6 bases and J gave up 0 bases, with 12 bases separating them.

This clone came up once. The sample contains more than one DNA sequence encoding this CDR3. The V gene is TRBV6-5, the J gene TRBJ2-4, with D perhaps matching TRBD1 or TRBD2 (5 bases each). Looked up from germline, CDR1 is MNHEY and CDR2 is SVGAGI. The CDR3 has 15 amino acids. V was trimmed by 6 bases and J by 2 bases, leaving 14 bases between them. CDR3 sequence: CASSQGRLTKNIQYF. In nucleotides, the CDR3 is TGTGCCAGCAGCCAGGGACGGCTGACCAAAAACATTCAGTACTTC.

The chain couples TRBV9 to TRBJ1-2; D is undetermined. The ends were cut back, 0 bases at V and 2 bases at J, with 11 bases in the middle. CDR3 length: 15 amino acids. Germline V gene data show CDR1 as SGDLS and CDR2 as YYNGEE. The CDR3 DNA reads TGTGCCAGCAGCGTAGCTCTGGCAGAAAACTATGGCTACACCTTC. Amino acid sequence: CASSVALAENYGYTF.

The chain is built from TRBV6-5 and TRBJ2-7, with D possibly matching TRBD1 (7 bases). Germline V lookup: CDR1 MNHEY, CDR2 SVGAGI. Trimming removed 6 bases at V and 4 bases at J, with 19 bases between. The CDR3 is 15 residues long. As DNA, the CDR3 is TGTGCCAGCAGCCCCTCGGCAGGGGGGTTGTACGAGCAGTACTTC. Encoded protein: CASSPSAGGLYEQYF.

V gene TRBV7-6 combines with J gene TRBJ2-1; D call uncertain. Trimming cost V 5 bases and J 0 bases, with 11 bases left between them. In germline, CDR1 is SGHVS, CDR2 FNYEAQ. The CDR3 runs to 15 residues. CDR3 sequence: CASSPQLGSYNEQFF. The CDR3 nucleotides are TGTGCCAGCAGCCCACAGCTAGGCTCCTACAATGAGCAGTTCTTC.

The J gene is TRBJ2-1, the V gene TRBV7-6; TRBD1 is a possible D gene (5 bases). Trimming pared 6 bases from V and 2 bases from J, leaving 17 bases between. The length of the CDR3 is 16 residues. CDR1 SGHVS and CDR2 FNYEAQ come from the germline V gene. The CDR3, as DNA: TGTGCCAGCAGTCCATCCTGGGGCAGGGCCTACAATGAGCAGTTCTTC. Translating gives CASSPSWGRAYNEQFF.